These 32 T cell receptor beta chains share one sample of origin, sequenced in a study of T-cell memory formation after mild COVID-19. In TCRdb, the 5' RACE reads were re-called with MiXCR into one record per CDR3 protein. The sample consists of some 320,000 distinct CDR3 sequences, about 16% of them appearing once. The sample consisted of PBMCs or a T cell subset sorted from them (not recorded which). These receptors all come from a man younger than 35 who had mild COVID-19 (a few samples of this study predate the infection). Cell type and time point are not known.

This clonotype has a handful of counts. The V and J genes are TRBV5-4 and TRBJ2-3, with D possibly matching TRBD2 (5 bases). This CDR3 comprises 17 residues. Trimming removed 4 bases at V and 2 bases at J, with 20 bases between. Germline V gene data show CDR1 as SGHNT and CDR2 as YYREEE (reference sequence). The CDR3 loop is CASSPRAGVSFTDTQYF. The CDR3 DNA reads TGTGCCAGCAGCCCCCGGGCGGGCGTGTCTTTCACAGATACGCAGTATTTT. Complete variable domain (other parts from reference TRBV5-4 and TRBJ2-3): ETGVTQSPTHLIKTRGQQVTLRCSSQSGHNTVSWYQQALGQGPQFIFQYYREEENGRGNFPPRFSGLQFPNYSSELNVNALELDDSALYLCASSPRAGVSFTDTQYFGPGTRLTVL.

This clonotype was seen ten or more times. V gene TRBV7-2 combines with J gene TRBJ1-1; possible D gene TRBD1, 5 bases. Trimming pared 5 bases from V and 10 bases from J, leaving 17 bases between. CDR3 length: 13 amino acids. Germline values: CDR1 SGHTA, CDR2 FQGNSA. CDR3 nucleotides: TGTGCCAGCAGCCCTGGGCCTTCCCAGGGAGCTTTCTTT. Translation: CASSPGPSQGAFF.

The table lists this clonotype with a few counts. This chain links TRBV7-9 with TRBJ2-4, with D perhaps assigned TRBD1 or TRBD2 (5 bases each). V shed 6 bases and J shed 6 bases, with 9 bases lying between them. The germline V gene has CDR1 SEHNR and CDR2 FQNEAQ (reference sequence). The CDR3 loop spans 12 amino acids. CDR3 coding DNA: TGTGCCAGCAGGAGGGACGTAAACATTCAGTACTTC. As protein: CASRRDVNIQYF.

The rearrangement links TRBV6-2 or TRBV6-3 to TRBJ2-1, with TRBD2 as a possible D gene (5 bases). The CDR3 has 14 amino acids. The germline V gene encodes CDR1 MNHEY and CDR2 SVGEGT. V was shortened by 1 base and J by 7 bases, with 11 bases between the two germline ends. CDR3 residues: CASSYYSEANEQFF. CDR3 sequence (DNA): TGTGCCAGCAGTTACTACTCGGAGGCGAATGAGCAGTTCTTC.

V gene TRBV18 combines with J gene TRBJ1-2, with D hard to call. The CDR3 sequence is 13 residues long. Germline CDR1 reads KGHSH; CDR2 reads LQKENI. V was cut by 6 bases and J by 2 bases, with 10 bases left in between. The CDR3 DNA is TGTGCCAGCTCCCCAGCAGAGAACTATGGCTACACCTTC. This sequence encodes CASSPAENYGYTF.

CDR3 sequence reads: CASSLRGFDEQFF. CDR3 sequence (DNA): TGCGCCAGCAGCTTGAGAGGGTTCGATGAGCAGTTCTTC. The chain combines TRBV5-1 with TRBJ2-1; a weak D match, TRBD2 (5 bases). V lost 1 base and J lost 8, with 10 bases in between. Germline V gene data show CDR1 as SGHRS and CDR2 as YFSETQ. The CDR3 is 13 amino acids.

Here the CDR3 DNA reads TGTGCCAGCAGTTTCCGAGGGCGCATCTATAATTCACCCCTCCACTTT. The encoded protein is CASSFRGRIYNSPLHF. V gene TRBV28 combines with J gene TRBJ1-6, with D hard to call. Germline V CDR1 and CDR2: MDHEN, SYDVKM. The V end was cut by 3 bases, the J end by 3 bases, with 12 bases between. This CDR3 region has 16 residues. The entire variable domain, with the rest obtained from reference TRBV28 and TRBJ1-6, is as follows: DVKVTQSSRYLVKRTGEKVFLECVQDMDHENMFWYRQDPGLGLRLIYFSYDVKMKEKGDIPEGYSVSREKKERFSLILESASTNQTSMYLCASSFRGRIYNSPLHFGNGTRLTVT.

In this sample, this clonotype turned up a few times. This chain connects TRBV5-1 to TRBJ1-2; D is ambiguous. Germline V gives CDR1 SGHRS, CDR2 YFSETQ. The CDR3 extends over 13 amino acids. The germline V and J ends were trimmed by 0 bases and 7 bases, with 10 bases remaining between them. CDR3 region: CASSLAGSRGYTF. CDR3 bases: TGCGCCAGCAGCTTGGCCGGGTCGCGTGGCTACACCTTC.

This clonotype was seen more than once but under ten times. The chain employs TRBV3-1 and TRBJ1-1; a weak D match, TRBD1 (5 bases). CDR3 length equals 13 residues. Looked up from germline, CDR1 is LGHDT and CDR2 is YNNKEL (reference sequence). V lost 4 bases to trimming and J lost 6 bases, with 12 bases between them. This CDR3 reads CASSPLEGPEAFF. The CDR3 nucleotides read TGTGCCAGCAGCCCCCTCGAGGGGCCTGAAGCTTTCTTT.

This clonotype was observed many times. The chain employs TRBV29-1 and TRBJ1-2; D remains unclear. The ends were cut back, 7 bases at V and 7 bases at J, with 13 bases in the middle. CDR1 is SQVTM and CDR2 is ANQGSEA in the germline V gene. The CDR3 extends over 11 amino acids. The CDR3 spells CSALLGGGYTF. The CDR3 nucleotides read TGCAGCGCCCTCTTGGGTGGTGGCTACACCTTC. Complete variable domain (other parts from reference TRBV29-1 and TRBJ1-2): SAVISQKPSRDICQRGTSLTIQCQVDSQVTMMFWYRQQPGQSLTLIATANQGSEATYESGFVIDKFPISRPNLTFSTLTVSNMSPEDSSIYLCSALLGGGYTFGSGTRLTVV.

This clonotype was detected only a few times. The rearrangement links TRBV10-3 to TRBJ1-5, with a possible D match to TRBD1 (5 bases). CDR3 length: 16 amino acids. Trimming removed 3 bases from V and 3 bases from J, with 15 bases in between. Germline-derived CDR1 and CDR2 are ENHRY and SYGVKD. CDR3 amino acids: CAISEVRGGPNQPQHF. The CDR3 nucleotides are TGTGCCATCAGTGAAGTTCGGGGGGGTCCCAATCAGCCCCAGCATTTT.

The CDR3 DNA reads as TGTGCCAGCAGTTACCCCCTTTCTAGCGGCCGTCGCTCCTACAATGAGCAGTTCTTC. The encoded protein is CASSYPLSSGRRSYNEQFF. The rearrangement links TRBV6-6 to TRBJ2-1; 7 bases map to TRBD2. Trimming at V came to 2 bases and at J to 0 bases, leaving 13 bases not matched to a gene. The CDR3 extends over 19 amino acids. Germline V gene data show CDR1 as MNHNY and CDR2 as SVGAGI (reference sequence).

This clonotype turned up a few times. The gene calls are TRBV7-8 and TRBJ2-2, with 9 bases aligning to TRBD2. Germline V gene sequence: CDR1 SGHVS, CDR2 FQNEAQ. The CDR3 covers 15 residues. V lost 6 bases, J lost 5 bases, and 7 bases stayed unmatched. The CDR3 reads CASSPRRGGTGELFF. The CDR3 DNA reads TGTGCCAGCAGTCCCCGGCGGGGGGGAACCGGGGAGCTGTTTTTT.

This clonotype was seen a few times. CDR3 protein: CASSLGDRDGFDGYTF. The CDR3 DNA reads TGTGCCAGCAGCTTGGGGGACAGGGACGGATTCGATGGCTACACCTTC. This chain links TRBV7-9 with TRBJ1-2; TRBD1 matches 9 bases. Germline trimming cut 3 bases from V and 6 bases from J; bases unmatched to any gene: 11. Germline lookup yields CDR1 SEHNR and CDR2 FQNEAQ (reference sequence). This CDR3 spans 16 amino acids.

V gene TRBV5-5 combines with J gene TRBJ2-1; no clear D gene. Germline V gene data show CDR1 as SGHKS and CDR2 as YYEKEE (reference sequence). The length of the CDR3 is 15 residues. Trimming removed 4 bases from V and 1 base from J, with 12 bases in between. As DNA, the CDR3 is TGTGCCAGCAGCCCCTACTACCTTTCCTACAATGAGCAGTTCTTC. Amino acids: CASSPYYLSYNEQFF.

V usage is TRBV7-3 and J usage is TRBJ2-1, with TRBD2 as a possible D gene (6 bases). The CDR3 spans 16 residues. Germline assignment: CDR1 SGHTA and CDR2 FQGTGA. The germline V and J ends were trimmed by 5 bases and 3 bases, with 17 bases remaining between them. The CDR3 DNA is TGTGCCAGCAGCCCTTATCGGACTACCCTCTACAATGAGCAGTTCTTC. It is translated as CASSPYRTTLYNEQFF.

V usage is TRBV4-1 and J usage is TRBJ2-2; TRBD1 aligns across 8 bases. CDR3 length: 17 residues. Per the germline V gene, CDR1 is MGHRA and CDR2 is YSYEKL. Trimming at V came to 4 bases and at J to 5 bases, leaving 12 bases not matched to a gene. Here the CDR3 DNA reads TGCGCCAGCAGCCCAACGCGCGGACAGGGAAGGACCGGGGAGCTGTTTTTT. Translation: CASSPTRGQGRTGELFF.

A few counts support this clonotype. The rearrangement uses TRBV6-2 or TRBV6-3 and TRBJ2-1; TRBD2 agrees at 10 bases. V trimming: 9 bases; J trimming: 8 bases; junction bases outside the gene matches: 7. CDR3 length: 13 amino acids. Germline V CDR1 and CDR2: MNHEY, SVGEGT. The chain's CDR3 is CASASGGVDEQFF. The CDR3, as DNA: TGTGCCAGTGCTAGCGGGGGAGTCGATGAGCAGTTCTTC.

The rearrangement joins TRBV7-9 to TRBJ1-1; D unclear. CDR1 and CDR2 (germline): SEHNR, FQNEAQ (reference sequence). This CDR3 is 15 amino acids long. The V gene lost 0 bases and the J gene lost 1 base, with 9 bases spanning the gap. The CDR3 DNA reads as TGTGCCAGCAGCTTAGCAGTTCCCTGGAACACTGAAGCTTTCTTT. Protein: CASSLAVPWNTEAFF. Full variable domain (missing parts from reference TRBV7-9 and TRBJ1-1): DTGVSQNPRHKITKRGQNVTFRCDPISEHNRLYWYRQTLGQGPEFLTYFQNEAQLEKSRLLSDRFSAERPKGSFSTLEIQRTEQGDSAMYLCASSLAVPWNTEAFFGQGTRLTVV.

This chain uses TRBV7-2 with TRBJ2-3; D remains ambiguous. The CDR3 covers 14 residues. From germline, CDR1 is SGHTA and CDR2 FQGNSA. Trimming removed 2 bases at V and 2 bases at J, with 8 bases between. The CDR3 DNA follows: TGTGCCAGCAGCTTATACTCAGACACAGATACGCAGTATTTT. It codes for CASSLYSDTDTQYF.

This rearrangement joins TRBV28 to TRBJ1-1; 8 bases align to TRBD1. The germline CDR1 and CDR2 sequences are MDHEN and SYDVKM. This CDR3 is 17 amino acids long. Trimming removed 5 bases from V and 10 bases from J; junction bases left unmatched: 21. The CDR3, as DNA: TGTGCCAGCAGTCCCCCTTTCTCCTCAGGGGGCCGTGAGGGAGCTTTCTTT. Encoded protein: CASSPPFSSGGREGAFF.

This chain connects TRBV5-1 to TRBJ1-2, with D possibly TRBD1 on 6 matching bases. CDR1 and CDR2 from the germline V gene are SGHRS and YFSETQ. V lost 4 bases and J 8 bases, leaving 21 bases between the germline ends. This CDR3 is 15 amino acids long. Here the CDR3 reads CASSNTIGTGTGYTF. In DNA form, the CDR3 reads TGCGCCAGCAGCAATACCATCGGTACAGGGACGGGCTACACCTTC.

This clonotype was counted a few times. J is TRBJ1-5 and V is TRBV20-1; 7 nucleotides align to TRBD1. Germline-derived CDR1 and CDR2 are DFQATT and SNEGSKA (reference sequence). The CDR3 sequence is 13 residues long. Unmatched junction bases numbered 7, after V lost 7 bases and J lost 4 bases. The CDR3 protein is CSGFGDSNQPQHF. CDR3 nucleotide sequence: TGCAGTGGTTTTGGGGACAGTAATCAGCCCCAGCATTTT.

This clonotype was detected a few times. The rearrangement links TRBV20-1 to TRBJ2-5, with TRBD1 as a possible D gene (5 bases). The germline V gene encodes CDR1 DFQATT and CDR2 SNEGSKA (reference sequence). The CDR3 is 14 amino acids. The V end lost 1 base, the J end lost 5 bases, and 14 bases lay between the germline ends. CDR3 protein: CSARGQGVGETQYF. In nucleotides, the CDR3 is TGCAGTGCTAGAGGCCAAGGGGTCGGCGAGACCCAGTACTTC.

This clonotype was recorded a few times. This chain connects TRBV12-3 or TRBV12-4 to TRBJ2-1; possible D gene TRBD2, 7 bases. This CDR3 contains 15 residues. Trimming took 3 bases from V and 5 from J, leaving 14 bases between them. The CDR3 sequence is CASSFSGGPHNEQFF. The DNA for the CDR3 is TGTGCCAGCAGTTTCTCCGGGGGGCCACACAATGAGCAGTTCTTC.

The chain links TRBV12-3 or TRBV12-4 to TRBJ2-2; possible D gene TRBD2, 6 bases. This CDR3 spans 13 amino acids. Trimming removed 8 bases from V and 7 bases from J, with 14 bases in between. DNA of the CDR3: TGTGCCAGCCGTTCATGGGGGGACGGGGAGCTGTTTTTT. Translation gives CASRSWGDGELFF.

This clonotype was detected many times. The chain recombines TRBV5-1 with TRBJ2-5; D unresolved. Germline V CDR1 and CDR2: SGHRS, YFSETQ. This CDR3 is built from 14 residues. Trimming pared 4 bases from V and 5 bases from J, leaving 15 bases between. Written as DNA, the CDR3 is TGCGCCAGCAGCACCTCATACAGAGATGAGACCCAGTACTTC. This encodes CASSTSYRDETQYF.

V is TRBV5-1 and J is TRBJ2-5; perhaps TRBD2 as D (7 bases). CDR1 SGHRS and CDR2 YFSETQ come from the germline V gene. This CDR3 is 16 amino acids long. V was cut by 4 bases and J by 4 bases, with 20 bases left in between. CDR3 coding DNA: TGCGCCAGCAGCCCGTTAGGCGGCGGGGGCGGAGAGACCCAGTACTTC. Translating gives CASSPLGGGGGETQYF.

This rearrangement joins TRBV12-3 or TRBV12-4 to TRBJ1-2; D possibly corresponds to TRBD1 (6 bases). The ends were cut back, 10 bases at V and 0 bases at J, with 15 bases in the middle. This CDR3 has 14 amino acids. CDR3 sequence: CAIAPGAANYGYTF. The CDR3 nucleotides read TGTGCCATCGCACCAGGGGCAGCTAACTATGGCTACACCTTC.

There are a few counts of this clonotype. The rearrangement uses TRBV28 and TRBJ1-1; D uncertain. Germline V CDR1 and CDR2: MDHEN, SYDVKM. The CDR3 runs to 11 residues. Trimming removed 3 bases from V and 7 bases from J, with 6 bases in between. Here the CDR3 reads CASSFSVEAFF. CDR3 bases: TGTGCCAGCAGTTTTTCAGTTGAAGCTTTCTTT.

This chain uses TRBV10-3 with TRBJ2-7, with D perhaps TRBD1 or TRBD2 (5 bases each). This CDR3 has 11 residues. Germline CDR1 is ENHRY and CDR2 is SYGVKD. V was cut by 4 bases and J by 6 bases, with 7 bases left in between. CDR3: CAISVRGEQYF. CDR3 in DNA: TGTGCCATCAGTGTGAGGGGCGAGCAGTACTTC.

This sequence joins TRBV27 and TRBJ2-2; 7 nucleotides agree with TRBD1. There are 16 residues in the CDR3. Germline assignment: CDR1 MNHEY and CDR2 SMNVEV (reference sequence). The ends lost 5 bases at V and 2 bases at J; junction bases unmatched: 8. In nucleotides, the CDR3 is TGTGCCAGCAGTCCGACGACAGGGCCAAACACCGGGGAGCTGTTTTTT. Amino acid sequence: CASSPTTGPNTGELFF.